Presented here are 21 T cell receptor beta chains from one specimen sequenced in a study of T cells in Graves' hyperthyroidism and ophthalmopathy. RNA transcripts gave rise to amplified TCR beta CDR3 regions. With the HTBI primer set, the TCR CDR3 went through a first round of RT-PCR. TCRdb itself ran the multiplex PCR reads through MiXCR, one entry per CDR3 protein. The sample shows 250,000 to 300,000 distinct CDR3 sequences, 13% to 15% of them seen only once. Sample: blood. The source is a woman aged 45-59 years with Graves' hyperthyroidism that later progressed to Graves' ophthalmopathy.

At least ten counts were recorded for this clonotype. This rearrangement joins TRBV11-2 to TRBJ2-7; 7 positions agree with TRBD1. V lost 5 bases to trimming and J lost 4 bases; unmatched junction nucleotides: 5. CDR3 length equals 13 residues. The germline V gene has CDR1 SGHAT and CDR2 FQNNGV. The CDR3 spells CASSQGVLYEQYF. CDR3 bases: TGTGCCAGCAGCCAGGGGGTACTATACGAGCAGTACTTC.

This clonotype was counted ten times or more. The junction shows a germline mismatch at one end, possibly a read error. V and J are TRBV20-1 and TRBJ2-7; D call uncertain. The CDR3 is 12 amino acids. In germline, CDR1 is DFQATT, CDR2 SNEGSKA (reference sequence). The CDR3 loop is CSAGELSYEQYF. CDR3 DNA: TGCAGTGCTGGAGAACTCTCCTACGAGCAGTACTTC.

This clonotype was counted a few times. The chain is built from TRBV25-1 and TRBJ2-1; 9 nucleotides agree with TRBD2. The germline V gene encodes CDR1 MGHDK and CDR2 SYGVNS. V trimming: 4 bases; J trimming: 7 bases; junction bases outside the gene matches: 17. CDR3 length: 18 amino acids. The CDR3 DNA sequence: TGTGCCAGCAGTGCTCGCCGGGGGGTCGGGGCGGGAGGGAATGAGCAGTTCTTC. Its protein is CASSARRGVGAGGNEQFF.

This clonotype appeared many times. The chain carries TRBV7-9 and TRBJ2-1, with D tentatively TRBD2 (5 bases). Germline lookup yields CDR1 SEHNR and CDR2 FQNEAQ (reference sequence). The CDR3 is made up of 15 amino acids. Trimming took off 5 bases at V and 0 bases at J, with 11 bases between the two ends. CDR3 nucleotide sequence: TGTGCCAGCAGCCCTGGGAGCGGCTCCTACAATGAGCAGTTCTTC. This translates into CASSPGSGSYNEQFF.

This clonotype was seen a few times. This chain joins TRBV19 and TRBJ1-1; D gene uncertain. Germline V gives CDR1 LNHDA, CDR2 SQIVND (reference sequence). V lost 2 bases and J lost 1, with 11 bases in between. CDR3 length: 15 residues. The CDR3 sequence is CASSIRAPGNTEAFF. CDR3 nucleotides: TGTGCCAGTAGTATAAGAGCGCCAGGGAACACTGAAGCTTTCTTT.

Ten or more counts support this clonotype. CDR3 coding DNA: TGTGCCAGCAGCCAAGTTGGATATAATTCACCCCTCCACTTT. Its translation: CASSQVGYNSPLHF. The chain recombines TRBV3-1 with TRBJ1-6; D unclear. Trimming took 1 base from V and 4 from J, leaving 5 bases between them. CDR1 and CDR2 (germline): LGHDT, YNNKEL (reference sequence). This CDR3 is 14 amino acids long.

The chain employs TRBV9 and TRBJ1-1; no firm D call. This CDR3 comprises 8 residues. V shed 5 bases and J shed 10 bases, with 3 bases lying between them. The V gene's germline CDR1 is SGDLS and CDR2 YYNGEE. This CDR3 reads CASRAAFF. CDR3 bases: TGTGCCAGCAGGGCAGCTTTCTTT.

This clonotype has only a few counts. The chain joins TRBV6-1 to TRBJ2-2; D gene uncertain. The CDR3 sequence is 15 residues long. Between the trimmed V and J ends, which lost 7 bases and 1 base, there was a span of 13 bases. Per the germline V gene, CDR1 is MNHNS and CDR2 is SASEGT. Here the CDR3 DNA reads TGTGCCAGCATAGAGCCGGCAGAGAACACCGGGGAGCTGTTTTTT. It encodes CASIEPAENTGELFF.

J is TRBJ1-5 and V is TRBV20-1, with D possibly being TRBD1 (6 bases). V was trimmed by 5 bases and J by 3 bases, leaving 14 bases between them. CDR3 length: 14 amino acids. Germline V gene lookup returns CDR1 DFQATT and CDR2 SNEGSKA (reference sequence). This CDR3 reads CSAGPGASNQPQHF. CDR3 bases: TGCAGTGCTGGTCCAGGGGCTTCCAATCAGCCCCAGCATTTT.

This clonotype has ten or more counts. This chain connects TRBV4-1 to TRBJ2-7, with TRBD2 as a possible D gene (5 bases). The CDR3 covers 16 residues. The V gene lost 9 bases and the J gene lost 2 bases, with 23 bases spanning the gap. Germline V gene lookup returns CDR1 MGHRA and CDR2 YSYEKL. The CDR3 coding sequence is TGCGCCAGTCGGGCATCGGGCGGGTCGCGGGCCTACGAGCAGTACTTC. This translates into CASRASGGSRAYEQYF.

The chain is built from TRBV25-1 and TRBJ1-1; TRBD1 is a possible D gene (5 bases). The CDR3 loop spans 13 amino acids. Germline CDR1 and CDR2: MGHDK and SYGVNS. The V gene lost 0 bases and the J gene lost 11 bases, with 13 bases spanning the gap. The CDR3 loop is CASSEYGGVRAFF. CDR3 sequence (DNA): TGTGCCAGCAGTGAATATGGAGGGGTAAGGGCTTTCTTT.

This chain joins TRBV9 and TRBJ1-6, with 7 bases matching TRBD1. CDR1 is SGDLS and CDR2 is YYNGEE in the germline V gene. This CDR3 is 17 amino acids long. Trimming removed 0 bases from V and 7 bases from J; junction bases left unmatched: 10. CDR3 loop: CASSVALTTGDNSPLHF. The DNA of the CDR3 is TGTGCCAGCAGCGTAGCCCTCACTACAGGGGACAATTCACCCCTCCACTTT.

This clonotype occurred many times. CDR3 DNA: TGTGCCAGCAGCCTTTTTTCGGGGTTTTACGGCTACACCTTC. Translated, it gives CASSLFSGFYGYTF. The J gene is TRBJ1-2, the V gene TRBV7-8; D uncertain. The V and J ends lost 5 bases and 8 bases respectively, with 18 bases between them. Germline-derived CDR1 and CDR2 are SGHVS and FQNEAQ. The CDR3 sequence is 14 residues long.

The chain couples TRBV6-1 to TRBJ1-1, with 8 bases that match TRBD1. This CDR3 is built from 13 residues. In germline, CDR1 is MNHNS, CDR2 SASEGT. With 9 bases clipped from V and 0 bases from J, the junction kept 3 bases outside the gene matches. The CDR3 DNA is TGTGCCAGACGGACAGGGATGAACACTGAAGCTTTCTTT. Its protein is CARRTGMNTEAFF.

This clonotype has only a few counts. The CDR3 sequence is CSARGGINEKLFF. The CDR3 DNA reads as TGCAGTGCTAGAGGGGGGATTAATGAAAAACTGTTTTTT. V usage is TRBV20-1 and J usage is TRBJ1-4; the D gene is possibly TRBD1 (5 bases). Germline CDR1 DFQATT, CDR2 SNEGSKA (reference sequence). Trimming stripped 1 base from V and 4 bases from J, with 7 bases between. The CDR3 loop spans 13 amino acids.

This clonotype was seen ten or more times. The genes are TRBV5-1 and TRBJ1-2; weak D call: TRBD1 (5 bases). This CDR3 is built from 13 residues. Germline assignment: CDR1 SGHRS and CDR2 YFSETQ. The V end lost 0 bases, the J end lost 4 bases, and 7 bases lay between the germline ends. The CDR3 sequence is CASSLEGTYGYTF. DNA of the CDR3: TGCGCCAGCAGCTTGGAGGGGACCTATGGCTACACCTTC.

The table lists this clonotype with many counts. CDR3 sequence: CASSWATGLGNQPQHF. The CDR3 DNA follows: TGTGCCAGCTCGTGGGCCACAGGGCTGGGAAATCAGCCCCAGCATTTT. The genes are TRBV19 and TRBJ1-5; TRBD1 is a possible D gene (6 bases). Germline V gene sequence: CDR1 LNHDA, CDR2 SQIVND (reference sequence). V was clipped by 9 bases and J by 4 bases, with 22 bases between them. The length of the CDR3 is 16 residues.

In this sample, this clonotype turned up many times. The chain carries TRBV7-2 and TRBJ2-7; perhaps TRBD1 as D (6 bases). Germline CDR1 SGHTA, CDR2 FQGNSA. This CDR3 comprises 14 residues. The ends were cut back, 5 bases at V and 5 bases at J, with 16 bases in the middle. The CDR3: CASSIQQGQHEQYF. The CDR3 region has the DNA TGTGCCAGCAGCATTCAACAGGGCCAGCACGAGCAGTACTTC.

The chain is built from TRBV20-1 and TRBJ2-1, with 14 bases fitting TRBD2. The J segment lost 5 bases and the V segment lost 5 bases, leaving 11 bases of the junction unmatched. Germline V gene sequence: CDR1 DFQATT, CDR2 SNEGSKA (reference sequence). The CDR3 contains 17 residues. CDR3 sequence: CSARMTSGRAFNNEQFF. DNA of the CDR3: TGCAGTGCTCGCATGACTAGCGGGAGGGCCTTTAACAATGAGCAGTTCTTC.

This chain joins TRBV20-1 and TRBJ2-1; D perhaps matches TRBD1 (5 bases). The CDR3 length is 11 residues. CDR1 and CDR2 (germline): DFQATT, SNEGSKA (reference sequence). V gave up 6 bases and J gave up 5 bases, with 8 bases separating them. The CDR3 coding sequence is TGCAGTGCCAGGGCCAACAATGAGCAGTTCTTC. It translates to CSARANNEQFF.

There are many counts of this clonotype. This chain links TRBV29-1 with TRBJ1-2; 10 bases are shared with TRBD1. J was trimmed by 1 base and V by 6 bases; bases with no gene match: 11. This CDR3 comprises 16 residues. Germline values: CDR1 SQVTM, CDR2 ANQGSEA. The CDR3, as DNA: TGCAGCGTCGCCGGGACAGGGGACCACCTTAACTATGGCTACACCTTC. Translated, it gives CSVAGTGDHLNYGYTF.